This T cell receptor beta chain originates from a study of cytomegalovirus exposure and HLA in healthy donors. The PCR was carried out with 60 Vbeta primers and 13 Jbeta primers. In the original analysis: Roughly 80 million unique TCR beta chains, roughly 11 million of them shared, were counted by a later analysis. Clones were read by immunoSEQ multiplex PCR, and TCRdb kept only the in-frame ones, dropping some. Clone size and V and J calls were adopted from that table, with D and trimming inferred from the DNA. The repertoire has some 120,000 clones, roughly three quarters of them found once; the top ten carry about 1%. Germline V CDR1 and CDR2: SEHNR, FQNEAQ (reference sequence). The CDR3 has 14 amino acids. V was clipped by 5 bases and J by 3 bases, with 13 bases between them.

The source is a woman in her 30s in good health and CMV-seronegative. The rearrangement uses TRBV7-9 and TRBJ1-1, with D possibly TRBD1 on 6 matching bases. Specimen: PBMCs. CDR3 protein: CASSPHAGDTEAFF. The CDR3 DNA reads as TGTGCCAGCAGCCCCCACGCAGGGGACACTGAAGCTTTCTTT.